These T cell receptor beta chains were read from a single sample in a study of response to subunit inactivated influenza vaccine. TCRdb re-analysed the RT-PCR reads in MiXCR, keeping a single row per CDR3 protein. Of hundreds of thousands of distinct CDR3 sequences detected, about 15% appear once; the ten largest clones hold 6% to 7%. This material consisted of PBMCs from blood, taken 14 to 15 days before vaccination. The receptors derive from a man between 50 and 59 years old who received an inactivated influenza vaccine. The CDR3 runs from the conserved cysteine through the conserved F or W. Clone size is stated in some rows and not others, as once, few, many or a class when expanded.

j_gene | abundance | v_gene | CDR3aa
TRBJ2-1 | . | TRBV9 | CASSVASGGGYNEQFF
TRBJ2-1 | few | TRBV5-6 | CASSPQDNEQFF
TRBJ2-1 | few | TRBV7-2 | CASSLMANEQFF
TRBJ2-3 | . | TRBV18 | CASSPLGARGDTQYF
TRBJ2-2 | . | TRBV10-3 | CAISRLAGDNTGELFF
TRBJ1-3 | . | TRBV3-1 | CASSQTPIYSGNTIYF
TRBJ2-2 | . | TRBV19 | CASTRSRGAGELFF
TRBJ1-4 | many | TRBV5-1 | CASSSTSTNEKLFF
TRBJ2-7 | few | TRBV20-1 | CSARDPRSTEQYF
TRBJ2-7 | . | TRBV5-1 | CASSFGQPGQEQYF
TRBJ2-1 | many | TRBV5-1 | CASSPMGGTEYNEQFF
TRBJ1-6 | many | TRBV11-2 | CASSVSVNSPLHF
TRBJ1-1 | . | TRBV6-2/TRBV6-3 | CASRPTGGGRFEAFF
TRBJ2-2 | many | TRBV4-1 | CASRRLPGLAGAGTGELFF
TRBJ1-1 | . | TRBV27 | CASSDGGARNTEAFF
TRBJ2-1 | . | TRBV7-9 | CASSDRLAGYNEQFF
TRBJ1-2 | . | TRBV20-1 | CSATSEHYTF
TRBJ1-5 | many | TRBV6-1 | CASNSQGWNQPQHF
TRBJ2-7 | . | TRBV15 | CATSRDTSGIHEQYF
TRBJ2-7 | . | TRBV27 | CASSWGRQGYYEQYF
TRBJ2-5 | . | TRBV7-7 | CASSLAIQETQYF
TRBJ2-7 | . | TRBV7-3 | CASSLFGPAGNSYEQYF
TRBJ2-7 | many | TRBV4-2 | CASSYLGDTYEQYF
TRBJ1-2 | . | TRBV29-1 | CSVEETGWLGYTF
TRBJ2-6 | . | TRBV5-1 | CASSLADRISGANVLTF
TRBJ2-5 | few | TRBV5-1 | CASSSSVRTGGGETQYF
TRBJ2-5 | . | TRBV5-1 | CASSSTPGGRGETQYF
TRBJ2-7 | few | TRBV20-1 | CSARETGSNYEQYF
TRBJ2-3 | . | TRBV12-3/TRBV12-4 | CASSLASFGDTQYF